Many counts were recorded for the clone carrying this TCR beta chain. Its target is not known. This specimen belongs to a study of beta chain features in type 1 diabetes. Across the study: Healthy donors and patients showed comparable age, gender and cell yields.

Study-wide findings and caveats: Among patients with Type 1 diabetes, TCRB CDR3s were moderately but significantly shorter in every one of the four CD4+ subsets. VDJ junctions in type 1 diabetes patients carried more deletions and fewer insertions.

The entirety of the isolated RNA underwent reverse transcription, so expressed TCRB transcripts were sequenced. Repertoires were generated with immunoSEQ multiplex PCR, while TCRdb's copy carries only in-frame clones and drops some. The sample consists of 640,000 or so clones, about 14% of them appearing once. Averaging roughly 100 mL, one heparinised blood draw was given by each donor. Sorted cells reached over 98% purity in every population. Germline loops: CDR1 SQVTM, CDR2 ANQGSEA. The CDR3 extends over 15 amino acids. V dropped 5 bases and J dropped 0 bases, with 11 bases sitting between them. The sequenced material came from naive CD4+ T cells from blood. This TCR was recovered from a man between 18 and 35 years old with type 1 diabetes. The V and J genes are TRBV29-1 and TRBJ2-6, with D perhaps being TRBD1 or TRBD2 (6 bases each). As DNA, the CDR3 is TGCAGCGTTCCGGGGGCGACCTCTGGGGCCAACGTCCTGACTTTC. Translated, it gives CSVPGATSGANVLTF.